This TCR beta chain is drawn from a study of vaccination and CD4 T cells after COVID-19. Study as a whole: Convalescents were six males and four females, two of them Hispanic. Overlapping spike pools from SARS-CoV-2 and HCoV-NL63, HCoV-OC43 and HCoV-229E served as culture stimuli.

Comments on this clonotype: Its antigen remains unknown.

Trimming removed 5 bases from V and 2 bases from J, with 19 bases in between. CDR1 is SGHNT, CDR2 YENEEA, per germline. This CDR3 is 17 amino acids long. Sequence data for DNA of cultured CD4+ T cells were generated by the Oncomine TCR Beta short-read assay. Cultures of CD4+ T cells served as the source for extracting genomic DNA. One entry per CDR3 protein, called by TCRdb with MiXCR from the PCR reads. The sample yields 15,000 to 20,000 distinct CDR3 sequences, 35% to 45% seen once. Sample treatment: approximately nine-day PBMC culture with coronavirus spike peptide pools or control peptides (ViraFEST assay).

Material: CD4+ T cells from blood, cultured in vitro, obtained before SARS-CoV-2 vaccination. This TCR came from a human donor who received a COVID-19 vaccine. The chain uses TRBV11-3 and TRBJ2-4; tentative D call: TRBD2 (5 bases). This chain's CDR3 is CASSPERGSPTKNIQYF. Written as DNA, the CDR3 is TGTGCCAGCAGCCCTGAACGGGGTAGTCCTACCAAAAACATTCAGTACTTC.